Listed here are 10 T cell receptor beta chains from one sample, sequenced in a study of blood T cell repertoires in COVID-19. Assay used: immunoSEQ multiplex PCR; TCRdb lists only in-frame clones, some missing. Seen here are 76,000 or so clones, around nine tenths observed once, and the top ten hold under 6.5%. Sequenced input: peripheral blood. The receptors shown here come from a human donor in a cohort sampled during active COVID-19.

This clone appeared once. The J gene is TRBJ1-2, the V gene TRBV7-2; D remains unclear. The CDR3 runs 14 residues. Per germline, CDR1 SGHTA and CDR2 FQGNSA. The ends were cut back, 6 bases at V and 5 bases at J, with 16 bases in the middle. The CDR3 reads CASRKDDSGYGYTF. CDR3 coding DNA: TGTGCCAGCAGAAAAGACGATTCGGGGTATGGCTACACCTTC. Based on the CDR3 plus reference TRBV7-2 and TRBJ1-2, the full variable domain is GAGVSQSPSNKVTEKGKDVELRCDPISGHTALYWYRQSLGQGLEFLIYFQGNSAPDKSGLPSDRFSAERTGGSVSTLTIQRTQQEDSAVYLCASRKDDSGYGYTFGSGTRLTVV.

J is TRBJ2-7 and V is TRBV5-4, with D possibly matching TRBD1 (6 bases). The CDR3 is 14 amino acids. Germline CDR1 and CDR2: SGHNT and YYREEE (reference sequence). The germline V and J ends were trimmed by 3 bases and 1 base, with 11 bases remaining between them. As DNA, the CDR3 is TGTGCCAGCAGCTCAAACAGGGAATCCTACGAGCAGTACTTC. Protein product: CASSSNRESYEQYF.

The chain has TRBV11-3 and TRBJ2-3; tentatively, D is TRBD2 (7 bases). Between the trimmed V and J ends, which lost 5 bases and 5 bases, there was a span of 17 bases. Germline V gene data show CDR1 as SGHNT and CDR2 as YENEEA. The CDR3 totals 15 residues. CDR3 nucleotide sequence: TGTGCCAGCAGCGAGGGCTTGGGGGGGCGAGATACGCAGTATTTT. Translated, it gives CASSEGLGGRDTQYF. Looking up the rest from reference TRBV11-3 and TRBJ2-3 gives the full variable domain: EAGVVQSPRYKIIEKKQPVAFWCNPISGHNTLYWYLQNLGQGPELLIRYENEEAVDDSQLPKDRFSAERLKGVDSTLKIQPAELGDSAVYLCASSEGLGGRDTQYFGPGTRLTVL.

The CDR3 bases are TGTGCCAGCAGCGAGACAGGTGAACTCACAGATACGCAGTATTTT. Protein: CASSETGELTDTQYF. The chain uses TRBV3-1 (or the pseudogene TRBV3-2) and TRBJ2-3, with a tentative D call TRBD1 (6 bases). Trimming left V 5 bases short and J 2 bases short, with 14 bases between. The CDR3 loop spans 15 amino acids. The germline CDR1 and CDR2 sequences are LGHDT and YNNKEL (reference sequence).

The rearrangement joins TRBV6-6 to TRBJ1-1; unclear D gene. CDR1 MNHNY and CDR2 SVGAGI come from the germline V gene (reference sequence). This CDR3 is built from 11 residues. Trimming cost V 6 bases and J 4 bases, with 6 bases left between them. CDR3 loop: CASSPFTEAFF. DNA for the CDR3: TGTGCCAGCAGCCCATTCACTGAAGCTTTCTTT.

The rearrangement links TRBV18 to TRBJ1-4; the D gene is possibly TRBD1 (5 bases). CDR1 and CDR2 (germline): KGHSH, LQKENI. V lost 3 bases, J lost 3 bases, and 5 bases lay in between. The CDR3 sequence is 13 residues long. The CDR3 sequence: CASSPGPNEKLFF. The CDR3, as DNA: TGTGCCAGCTCACCGGGGCCTAATGAAAAACTGTTTTTT.

This chain joins TRBV7-9 and TRBJ2-3, with D unclear. This CDR3 contains 11 residues. CDR1 is SEHNR and CDR2 is FQNEAQ in the germline V gene (reference sequence). Trimming removed 3 bases from V and 5 bases from J, with 3 bases in between. This CDR3 is CASSFLDTQYF. The DNA of the CDR3 is TGTGCCAGCAGCTTTCTAGATACGCAGTATTTT.

The rearrangement joins TRBV4-1 to TRBJ1-5; TRBD1 might be the D (6 bases). Trimming removed 2 bases from V and 4 bases from J, with 18 bases in between. The length of the CDR3 is 17 residues. Germline loops: CDR1 MGHRA, CDR2 YSYEKL. CDR3 sequence reads: CASSQNYRVPGNQPQHF. CDR3 bases: TGCGCCAGCAGCCAAAACTACAGGGTACCGGGGAATCAGCCCCAGCATTTT.

This sequence joins TRBV18 and TRBJ1-2; 10 bases match TRBD1. There are 17 residues in the CDR3. V trimming: 3 bases; J trimming: 0 bases; junction bases outside the gene matches: 7. From germline, CDR1 is KGHSH and CDR2 LQKENI. The DNA of the CDR3 is TGTGCCAGCTCACCCGACAGGGGGCGAGAGGCTAACTATGGCTACACCTTC. Translated, it gives CASSPDRGREANYGYTF.

The chain employs TRBV3-1 (or the pseudogene TRBV3-2) and TRBJ1-1, with D unresolved. V shed 0 bases and J shed 0 bases, with 8 bases lying between them. The germline V gene has CDR1 LGHDT and CDR2 YNNKEL (reference sequence). The CDR3 length is 15 residues. The CDR3: CASSQEGAMNTEAFF. The CDR3 nucleotides read TGTGCCAGCAGCCAAGAAGGAGCCATGAACACTGAAGCTTTCTTT.